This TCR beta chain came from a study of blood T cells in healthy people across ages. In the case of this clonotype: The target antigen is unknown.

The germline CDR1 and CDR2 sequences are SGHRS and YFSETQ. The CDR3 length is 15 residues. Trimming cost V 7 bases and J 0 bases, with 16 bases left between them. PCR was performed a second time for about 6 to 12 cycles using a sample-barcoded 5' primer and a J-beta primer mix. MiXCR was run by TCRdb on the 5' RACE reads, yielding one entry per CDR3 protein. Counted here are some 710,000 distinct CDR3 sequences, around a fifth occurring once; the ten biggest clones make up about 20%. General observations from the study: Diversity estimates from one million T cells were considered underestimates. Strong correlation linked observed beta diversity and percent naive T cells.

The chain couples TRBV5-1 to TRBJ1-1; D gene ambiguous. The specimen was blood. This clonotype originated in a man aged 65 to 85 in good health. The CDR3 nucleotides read TGCGCCAGCCAAGGAGGAGGGATAATGAACACTGAAGCTTTCTTT. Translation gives CASQGGGIMNTEAFF.